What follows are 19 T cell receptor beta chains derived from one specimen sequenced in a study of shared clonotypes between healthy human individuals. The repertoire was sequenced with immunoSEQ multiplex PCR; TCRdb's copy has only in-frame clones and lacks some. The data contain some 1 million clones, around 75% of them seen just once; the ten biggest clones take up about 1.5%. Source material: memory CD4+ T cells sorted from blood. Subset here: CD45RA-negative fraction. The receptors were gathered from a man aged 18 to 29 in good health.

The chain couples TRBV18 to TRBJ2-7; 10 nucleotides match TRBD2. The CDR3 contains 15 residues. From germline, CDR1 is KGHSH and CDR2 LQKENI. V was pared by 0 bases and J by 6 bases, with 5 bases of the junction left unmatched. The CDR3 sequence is CASSPPVAGGLEQYF. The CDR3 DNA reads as TGTGCCAGCTCACCACCAGTAGCGGGAGGACTCGAGCAGTACTTC.

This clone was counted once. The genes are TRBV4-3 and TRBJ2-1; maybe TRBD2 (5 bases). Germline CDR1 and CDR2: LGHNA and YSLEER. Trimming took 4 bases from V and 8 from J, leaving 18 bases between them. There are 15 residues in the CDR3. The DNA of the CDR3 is TGCGCCAGCAGCCTTAGCGCGAACCCTATCCATGAGCAGTTCTTC. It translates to CASSLSANPIHEQFF.

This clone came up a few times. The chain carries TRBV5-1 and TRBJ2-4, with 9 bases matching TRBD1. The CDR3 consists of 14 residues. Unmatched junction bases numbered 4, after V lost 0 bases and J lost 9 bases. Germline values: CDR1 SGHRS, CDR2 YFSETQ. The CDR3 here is CASSLGTGAGIQYF. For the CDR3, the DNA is TGCGCCAGCAGCTTGGGGACAGGGGCGGGCATTCAGTACTTC.

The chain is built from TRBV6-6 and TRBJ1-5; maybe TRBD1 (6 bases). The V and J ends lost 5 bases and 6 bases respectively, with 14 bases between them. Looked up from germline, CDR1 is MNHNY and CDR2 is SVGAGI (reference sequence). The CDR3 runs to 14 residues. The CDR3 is CASSQGSGFQPQHF. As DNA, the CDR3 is TGTGCCAGCAGTCAGGGGAGCGGGTTTCAGCCCCAGCATTTT.

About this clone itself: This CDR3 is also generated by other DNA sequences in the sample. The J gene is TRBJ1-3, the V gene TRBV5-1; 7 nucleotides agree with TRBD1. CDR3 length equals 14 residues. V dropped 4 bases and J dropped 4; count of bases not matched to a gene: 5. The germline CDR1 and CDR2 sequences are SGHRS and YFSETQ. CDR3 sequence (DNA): TGCGCCAGCAGCCCAGGGGGTTCCGGAAACACCATATATTTT. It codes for CASSPGGSGNTIYF.

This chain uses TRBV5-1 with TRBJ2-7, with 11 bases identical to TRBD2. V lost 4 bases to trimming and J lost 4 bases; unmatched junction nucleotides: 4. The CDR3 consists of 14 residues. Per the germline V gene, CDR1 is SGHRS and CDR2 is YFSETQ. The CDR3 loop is CASSPSGGKYEQYF. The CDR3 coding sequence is TGCGCCAGCAGCCCTAGCGGGGGGAAGTACGAGCAGTACTTC.

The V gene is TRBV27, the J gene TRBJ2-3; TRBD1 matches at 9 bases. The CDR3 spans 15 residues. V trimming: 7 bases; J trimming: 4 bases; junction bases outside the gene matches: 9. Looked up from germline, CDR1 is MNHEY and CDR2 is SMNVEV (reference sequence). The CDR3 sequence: CASMKGDRVADTQYF. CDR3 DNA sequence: TGTGCCAGCATGAAGGGGGACAGGGTTGCAGATACGCAGTATTTT.

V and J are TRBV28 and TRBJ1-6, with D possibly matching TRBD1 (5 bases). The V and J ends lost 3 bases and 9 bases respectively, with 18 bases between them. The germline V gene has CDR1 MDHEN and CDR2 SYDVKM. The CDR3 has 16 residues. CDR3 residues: CASSFGATVSTSPLHF. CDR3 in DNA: TGTGCCAGCAGTTTTGGTGCGACAGTGAGTACTTCACCCCTCCACTTT.

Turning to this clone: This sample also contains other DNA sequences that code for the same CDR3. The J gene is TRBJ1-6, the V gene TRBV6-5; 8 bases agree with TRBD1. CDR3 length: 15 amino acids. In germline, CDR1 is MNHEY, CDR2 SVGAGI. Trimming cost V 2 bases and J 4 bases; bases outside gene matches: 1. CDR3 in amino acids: CASSYGQGYNSPLHF. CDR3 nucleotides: TGTGCCAGCAGTTACGGACAGGGTTATAATTCACCCCTCCACTTT.

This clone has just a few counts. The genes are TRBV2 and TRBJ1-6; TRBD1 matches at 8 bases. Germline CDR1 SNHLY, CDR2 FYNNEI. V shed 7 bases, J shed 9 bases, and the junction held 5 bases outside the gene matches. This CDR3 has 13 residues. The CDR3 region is CASKDRVTSPLHF. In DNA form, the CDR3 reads TGTGCCAGCAAGGACAGGGTTACTTCACCCCTCCACTTT. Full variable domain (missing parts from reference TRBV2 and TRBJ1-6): EPEVTQTPSHQVTQMGQEVILRCVPISNHLYFYWYRQILGQKVEFLVSFYNNEISEKSEIFDDQFSVERPDGSNFTLKIRSTKLEDSAMYFCASKDRVTSPLHFGNGTRLTVT.

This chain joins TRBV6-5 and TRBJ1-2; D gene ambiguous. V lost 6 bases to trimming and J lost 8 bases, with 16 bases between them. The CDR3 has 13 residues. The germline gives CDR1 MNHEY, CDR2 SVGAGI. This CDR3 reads CASRMGGREGYTF. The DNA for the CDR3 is TGTGCCAGCAGAATGGGAGGAAGAGAAGGCTACACCTTC.

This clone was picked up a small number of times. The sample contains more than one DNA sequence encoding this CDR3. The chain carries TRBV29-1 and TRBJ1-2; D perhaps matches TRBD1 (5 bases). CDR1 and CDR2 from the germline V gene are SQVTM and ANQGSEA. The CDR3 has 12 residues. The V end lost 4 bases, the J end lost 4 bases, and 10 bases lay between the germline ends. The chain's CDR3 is CSVAGGGYGYTF. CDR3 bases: TGCAGCGTTGCTGGTGGGGGCTATGGCTACACCTTC.

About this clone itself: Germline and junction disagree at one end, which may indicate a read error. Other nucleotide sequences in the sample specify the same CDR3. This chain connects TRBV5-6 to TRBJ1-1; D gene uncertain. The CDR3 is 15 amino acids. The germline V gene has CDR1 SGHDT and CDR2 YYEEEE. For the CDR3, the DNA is TGTGCCAGCAGTTTGGGCCCGGGTAGGAACACTGAAGCTTTCTTT. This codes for CASSLGPGRNTEAFF.

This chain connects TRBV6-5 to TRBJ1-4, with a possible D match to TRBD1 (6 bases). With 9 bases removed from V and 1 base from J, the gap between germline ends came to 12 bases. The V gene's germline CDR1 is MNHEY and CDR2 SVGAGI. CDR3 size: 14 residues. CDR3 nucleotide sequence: TGTGCCAGTATAGGGGGGAGAACTAATGAAAAACTGTTTTTT. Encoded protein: CASIGGRTNEKLFF.

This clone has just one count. The CDR3 region has the DNA TGTGCCAGCAGCTCCGGGGGGCAGCCCCAGCATTTT. Residues: CASSSGGQPQHF. The V call is TRBV7-2, the J call TRBJ1-5, with D possibly being TRBD1 (5 bases). The germline V and J ends were trimmed by 4 bases and 7 bases, with 8 bases remaining between them. The CDR3 has 12 residues. The V gene's germline CDR1 is SGHTA and CDR2 FQGNSA.

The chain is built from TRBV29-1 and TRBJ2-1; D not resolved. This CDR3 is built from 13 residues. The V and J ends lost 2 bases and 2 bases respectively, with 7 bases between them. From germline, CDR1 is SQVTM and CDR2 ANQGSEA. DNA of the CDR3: TGCAGCGTTGAACCAACCCCCTACAATGAGCAGTTCTTC. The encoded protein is CSVEPTPYNEQFF.

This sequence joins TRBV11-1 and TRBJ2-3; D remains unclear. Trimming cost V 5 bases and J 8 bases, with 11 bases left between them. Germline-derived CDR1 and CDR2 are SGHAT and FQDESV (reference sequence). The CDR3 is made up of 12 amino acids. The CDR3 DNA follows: TGTGCCAGCAGCCCGGCCGTCGGTACGCAGTATTTT. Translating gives CASSPAVGTQYF.

The CDR3 is CASAYRQDNEKLFF. The DNA for the CDR3 is TGTGCCAGCGCGTATCGACAGGATAATGAAAAACTGTTTTTT. The V and J genes are TRBV7-9 and TRBJ1-4, with D perhaps TRBD1 (6 bases). Germline V CDR1 and CDR2: SEHNR, FQNEAQ (reference sequence). Trimming pared 8 bases from V and 4 bases from J, leaving 14 bases between. CDR3 length equals 14 residues.

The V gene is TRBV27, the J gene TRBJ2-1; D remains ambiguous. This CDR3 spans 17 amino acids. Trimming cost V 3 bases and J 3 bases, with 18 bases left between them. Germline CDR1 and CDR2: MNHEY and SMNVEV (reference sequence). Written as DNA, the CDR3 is TGTGCCAGCAGTTTGAAGATCCGTCCCGGAAGCTACAATGAGCAGTTCTTC. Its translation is CASSLKIRPGSYNEQFF.